The sequence of this T cell receptor beta chain was determined in a study of T cell responses to AZD1222 COVID-19 vaccine. Study overall: Whether given at about 4 or about 12 weeks, second doses were pooled.

Note on this clone: What it binds is not known.

TCRdb's table, derived via immunoSEQ multiplex PCR, lists solely in-frame clones and lacks some. This sample has around 60,000 clones; about 87% occur once, and the top ten carry around 5.2%. General study results and limits: In a largely white British group with more females than males, clonal diversity was possibly underestimated. Vaccine-associated CD4 TCRs ranged over spike, dominating at 160-218 and 743-854. Two doses of AZD1222 preceded a rise in Spike-specific TCR breadth and depth.

Sample: peripheral blood, taken on day 0 of AZD1222 vaccination. This clonotype originated in an adult in good health.

CDR3 sequence reads: CASSIGGPNTEAFF. DNA of the CDR3: TGTGCCAGTAGTATAGGAGGCCCGAACACTGAAGCTTTCTTT. The chain joins TRBV19 to TRBJ1-1; D gene uncertain. The CDR3 consists of 14 residues. Trimming shortened V by 1 base and J by 1 base, and 7 bases separated the two germline ends. CDR1 is LNHDA, CDR2 SQIVND, per germline (reference sequence).